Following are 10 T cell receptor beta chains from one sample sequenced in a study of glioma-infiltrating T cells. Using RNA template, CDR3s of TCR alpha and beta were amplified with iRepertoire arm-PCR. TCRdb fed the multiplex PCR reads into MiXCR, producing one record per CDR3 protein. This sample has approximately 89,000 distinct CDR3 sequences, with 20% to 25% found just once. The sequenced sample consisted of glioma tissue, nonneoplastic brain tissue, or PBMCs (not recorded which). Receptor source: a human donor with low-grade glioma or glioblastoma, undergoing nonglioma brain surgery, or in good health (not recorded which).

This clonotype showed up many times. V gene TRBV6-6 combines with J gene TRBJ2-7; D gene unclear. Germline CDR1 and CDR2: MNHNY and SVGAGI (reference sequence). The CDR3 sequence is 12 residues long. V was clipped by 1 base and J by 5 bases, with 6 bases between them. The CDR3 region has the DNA TGTGCCAGCAGTTACTTCTCTGACGAGCAGTACTTC. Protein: CASSYFSDEQYF.

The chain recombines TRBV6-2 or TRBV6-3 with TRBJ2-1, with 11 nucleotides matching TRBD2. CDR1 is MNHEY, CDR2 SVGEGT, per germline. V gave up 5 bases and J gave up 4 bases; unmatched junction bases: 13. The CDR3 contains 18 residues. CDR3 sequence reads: CASSTGGGLAGRYNEQFF. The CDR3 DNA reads TGTGCCAGCAGTACCGGTGGAGGACTAGCGGGCCGGTACAATGAGCAGTTCTTC.

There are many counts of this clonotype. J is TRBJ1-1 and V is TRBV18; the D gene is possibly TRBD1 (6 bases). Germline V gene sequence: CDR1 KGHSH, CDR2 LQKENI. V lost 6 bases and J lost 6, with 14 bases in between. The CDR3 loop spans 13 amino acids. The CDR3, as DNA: TGTGCCAGCTCGCCGAACAGGGACCCTGAAGCTTTCTTT. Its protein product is CASSPNRDPEAFF.

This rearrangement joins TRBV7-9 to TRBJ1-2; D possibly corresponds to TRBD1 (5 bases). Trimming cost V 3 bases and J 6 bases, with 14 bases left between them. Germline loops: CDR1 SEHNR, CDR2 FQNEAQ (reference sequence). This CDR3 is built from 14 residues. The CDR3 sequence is CASSFMDIRDGYTF. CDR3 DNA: TGTGCCAGCAGCTTCATGGACATAAGAGATGGCTACACCTTC.

CDR3 loop: CASSKNLDGYEQYF. The CDR3, as DNA: TGTGCCAGCAGCAAAAACCTGGACGGATACGAGCAGTACTTC. The chain recombines TRBV5-6 with TRBJ2-7; D uncertain. The CDR3 has 14 amino acids. CDR1 is SGHDT, CDR2 YYEEEE, per germline. Trimming took off 4 bases at V and 4 bases at J, with 15 bases between the two ends.

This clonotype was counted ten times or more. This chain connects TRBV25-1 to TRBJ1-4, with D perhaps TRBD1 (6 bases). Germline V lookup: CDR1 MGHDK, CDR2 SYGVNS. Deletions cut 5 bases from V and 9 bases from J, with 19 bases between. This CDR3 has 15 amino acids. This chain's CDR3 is CASSFGGPGEQKLFF. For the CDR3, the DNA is TGTGCCAGCAGTTTCGGGGGGCCGGGGGAACAAAAACTGTTTTTT.

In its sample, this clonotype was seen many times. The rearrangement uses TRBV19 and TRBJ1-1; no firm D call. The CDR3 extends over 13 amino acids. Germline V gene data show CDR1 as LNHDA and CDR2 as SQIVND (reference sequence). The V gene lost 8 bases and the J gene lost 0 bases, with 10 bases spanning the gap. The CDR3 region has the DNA TGTGCCAGTTCCGACATTATGAACACTGAAGCTTTCTTT. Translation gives CASSDIMNTEAFF.

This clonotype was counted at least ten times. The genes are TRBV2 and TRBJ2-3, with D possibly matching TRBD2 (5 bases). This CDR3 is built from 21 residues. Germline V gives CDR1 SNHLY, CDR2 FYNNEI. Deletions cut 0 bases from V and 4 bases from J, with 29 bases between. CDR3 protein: CASSEAPLIRGSANYSDTQYF. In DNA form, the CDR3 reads TGTGCCAGCAGTGAAGCCCCTTTGATACGAGGTAGCGCGAATTACTCAGATACGCAGTATTTT.

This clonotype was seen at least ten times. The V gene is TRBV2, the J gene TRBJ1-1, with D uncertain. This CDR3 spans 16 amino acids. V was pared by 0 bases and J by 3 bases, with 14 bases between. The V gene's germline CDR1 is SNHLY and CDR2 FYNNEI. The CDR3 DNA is TGTGCCAGCAGTGAAGCGTGGAGCCTTCGGGACACTGAAGCTTTCTTT. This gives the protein CASSEAWSLRDTEAFF.

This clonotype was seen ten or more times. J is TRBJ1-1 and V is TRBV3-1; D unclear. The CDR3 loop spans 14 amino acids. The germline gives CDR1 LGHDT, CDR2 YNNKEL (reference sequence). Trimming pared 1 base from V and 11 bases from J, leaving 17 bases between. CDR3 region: CASSQASIGGEAFF. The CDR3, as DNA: TGTGCCAGCAGCCAAGCTTCGATAGGAGGCGAGGCTTTCTTT.